The 12 T cell receptor beta chains given below trace back to one sample, sequenced in a study of identical twins' blood T cells. TCRdb processed the 5' RACE reads anew with MiXCR; each CDR3 protein has one entry. Of roughly 340,000 distinct CDR3 sequences listed, about 28% are singletons. Sequencing was performed on PBMCs. These receptor sequences come from a woman between 18 and 50 years old in good health.

The genes are TRBV5-6 and TRBJ1-3; D is undetermined. The length of the CDR3 is 14 residues. Germline-derived CDR1 and CDR2 are SGHDT and YYEEEE. The V end was cut by 3 bases, the J end by 0 bases, with 7 bases between. The CDR3 loop reads CASSSRGSGNTIYF. Here the CDR3 DNA reads TGTGCCAGCAGCTCCCGGGGCTCTGGAAACACCATATATTTT.

The chain combines TRBV12-3 or TRBV12-4 with TRBJ1-1; D remains ambiguous. CDR3 length: 14 residues. Deletions cut 3 bases from V and 4 bases from J, with 12 bases between. The CDR3 DNA follows: TGTGCCAGCAGTTTCGGTCGGTTGGGCACTGAAGCTTTCTTT. The encoded protein is CASSFGRLGTEAFF.

In this sample, this clonotype turned up many times. V and J are TRBV20-1 and TRBJ2-5, with 9 bases matching TRBD2. CDR1 DFQATT and CDR2 SNEGSKA come from the germline V gene (reference sequence). Germline trimming cut 1 base from V and 5 bases from J; bases unmatched to any gene: 8. CDR3 length equals 15 residues. This chain's CDR3 is CSARVGRGGSETQYF. In nucleotides, the CDR3 is TGCAGTGCTAGAGTAGGGCGGGGGGGCAGCGAGACCCAGTACTTC.

The rearrangement joins TRBV20-1 to TRBJ2-1, with 8 bases aligning to TRBD2. The V gene end was trimmed by 5 bases and the J gene end by 4 bases; junction bases not matched to a gene: 22. CDR3 length equals 19 residues. Germline V CDR1 and CDR2: DFQATT, SNEGSKA (reference sequence). The CDR3 spells CSARSPQTSVSYKYNEQFF. The CDR3 DNA follows: TGCAGTGCTCGTTCCCCCCAGACTAGCGTTAGTTATAAATACAATGAGCAGTTCTTC.

This clonotype was counted a few times. This sequence joins TRBV12-5 and TRBJ2-3; D may be TRBD1 or TRBD2 (5 bases each). V was clipped by 6 bases and J by 6 bases, with 16 bases between them. Germline V gene sequence: CDR1 LGHNT, CDR2 FRNRAP. This CDR3 region has 14 residues. The CDR3 region is CASGQGRLGDTQYF. CDR3 bases: TGTGCTAGTGGCCAGGGACGATTGGGGGATACGCAGTATTTT.

CDR3 in DNA: TGTGCCACCTCACGGACCGACAGGGATGATCAGCCCCAGCATTTT. It yields the protein CATSRTDRDDQPQHF. This rearrangement joins TRBV6-4 to TRBJ1-5, with 7 bases lining up with TRBD1. CDR1 is MRHNA, CDR2 SNTAGT, per germline. This CDR3 contains 15 residues. V was clipped by 10 bases and J by 5 bases; unmatched bases: 14.

The chain has TRBV20-1 and TRBJ2-7, with TRBD2 identical over 10 bases. Germline lookup yields CDR1 DFQATT and CDR2 SNEGSKA (reference sequence). This CDR3 contains 10 residues. DNA of the CDR3: TGCAGCGGACTAGCGGATGAGCAGTACTTC. This codes for CSGLADEQYF.

The chain links TRBV7-8 to TRBJ1-1, with D perhaps TRBD1 (5 bases). Looked up from germline, CDR1 is SGHVS and CDR2 is FQNEAQ. V lost 6 bases, J lost 2 bases, and 16 bases lay in between. The CDR3 consists of 15 residues. In DNA, the CDR3 is TGTGCCAGCAGTTTGAAAACCAGGGACAACACTGAAGCTTTCTTT. Its protein is CASSLKTRDNTEAFF.

This clonotype was observed a few times. The J gene is TRBJ2-3, the V gene TRBV6-2 or TRBV6-3; D is unclear. The germline V gene has CDR1 MNHEY and CDR2 SVGEGT. V lost 6 bases to trimming and J lost 4 bases, with 8 bases between them. The CDR3 covers 12 residues. Here the CDR3 reads CASSPGSDTQYF. The CDR3 coding sequence is TGTGCCAGCAGCCCCGGATCAGATACGCAGTATTTT.

V is TRBV15 and J is TRBJ1-1; D is undetermined. The CDR3 is made up of 14 amino acids. Trimming cost V 1 base and J 5 bases, with 11 bases left between them. Germline values: CDR1 LNHNV, CDR2 YYDKDF (reference sequence). Here the CDR3 reads CATSRVRGGTEAFF. CDR3 in DNA: TGTGCCACCAGCAGAGTCCGGGGTGGGACTGAAGCTTTCTTT.

The chain employs TRBV12-3 or TRBV12-4 and TRBJ2-6; D gene unclear. The V end lost 6 bases, the J end lost 2 bases, and 5 bases lay between the germline ends. This CDR3 is built from 13 residues. The DNA of the CDR3 is TGTGCCAGCAGAAAAACTGGGGCCAACGTCCTGACTTTC. This sequence encodes CASRKTGANVLTF.

This clonotype has just a few counts. The rearrangement joins TRBV20-1 to TRBJ1-1; D possibly corresponds to TRBD1 (5 bases). Germline V gives CDR1 DFQATT, CDR2 SNEGSKA (reference sequence). V dropped 2 bases and J dropped 6 bases, with 13 bases sitting between them. CDR3 length: 13 amino acids. The CDR3 DNA sequence: TGCAGTGCTAGACCCGGGACCACTTCTGAAGCTTTCTTT. Its translation: CSARPGTTSEAFF.